The next 2 T cell receptor beta chains were all read from a single sample in a study of blood T cell repertoires in COVID-19. The assay was immunoSEQ multiplex PCR, and TCRdb's table has in-frame clones only and misses some. The sample has a few hundred thousand clones; roughly 85% are singletons. Sample: peripheral blood. Receptor source: a man in his forties or fifties with acute or convalescent COVID-19.

This sequence joins TRBV27 and TRBJ2-3; D is ambiguous. The germline V and J ends were trimmed by 5 bases and 0 bases, with 12 bases remaining between them. The germline V gene has CDR1 MNHEY and CDR2 SMNVEV (reference sequence). The CDR3 loop spans 15 amino acids. The CDR3: CASSVRIKSTDTQYF. The DNA for the CDR3 is TGTGCCAGCAGTGTCAGGATCAAAAGCACAGATACGCAGTATTTT.

The V and J genes are TRBV11-1 and TRBJ2-5; 8 positions agree with TRBD2. Germline-derived CDR1 and CDR2 are SGHAT and FQDESV (reference sequence). V lost 5 bases and J lost 4; bases outside the gene matches: 9. The CDR3 runs 15 residues. CDR3 region: CASSLRGGGRETQYF. CDR3 nucleotide sequence: TGTGCCAGCAGCCTCCGGGGGGGCGGGAGAGAGACCCAGTACTTC.